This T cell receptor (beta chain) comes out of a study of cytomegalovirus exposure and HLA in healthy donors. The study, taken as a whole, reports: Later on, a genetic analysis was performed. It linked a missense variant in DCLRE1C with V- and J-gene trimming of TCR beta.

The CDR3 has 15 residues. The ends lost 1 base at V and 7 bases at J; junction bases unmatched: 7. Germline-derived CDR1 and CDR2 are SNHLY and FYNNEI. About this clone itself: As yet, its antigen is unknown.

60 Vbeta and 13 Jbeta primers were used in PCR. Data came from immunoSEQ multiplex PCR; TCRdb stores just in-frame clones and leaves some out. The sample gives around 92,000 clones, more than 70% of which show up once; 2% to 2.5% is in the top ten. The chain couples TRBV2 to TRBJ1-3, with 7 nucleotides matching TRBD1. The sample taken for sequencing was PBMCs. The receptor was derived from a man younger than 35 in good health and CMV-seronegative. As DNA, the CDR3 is TGTGCCAGCAGTGAAGGTCTCCGGACAGGCAACACCATATATTTT. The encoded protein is CASSEGLRTGNTIYF.